This TCR beta chain was identified during a study of T cells in localized non-small cell lung cancer. Study outcomes and limitations: Detection in adjacent lung was observed for a median roughly 62 of the top 100 tumor clones.

A note on this clone: Its specificity is not known.

TCRdb's copy holds only in-frame clones and misses some; the assay was immunoSEQ multiplex PCR. The sample includes around 43,000 clones, around 84% of them seen just once. V was trimmed by 8 bases and J by 4 bases, leaving 8 bases between them. This CDR3 spans 11 amino acids. Germline values: CDR1 MDHEN, CDR2 SYDVKM. The sample here was peripheral blood, taken before any cancer treatment. This chain connects TRBV28 to TRBJ1-2; D remains ambiguous. This clonotype was obtained from a man between 18 and 49 years old with stage I lung adenocarcinoma. The CDR3 is CASGPIYGYTF. The CDR3 DNA sequence: TGTGCCAGCGGACCTATCTATGGCTACACCTTC.